The 23 T cell receptor beta chains reported below all come from one sample, sequenced in a study of blood T cell repertoires in COVID-19. Only in-frame clones appear in the TCRdb table, and some are missing; sequencing was by immunoSEQ multiplex PCR. The sample has 130,000 or so clones, 70% to 90% seen once. The sample taken for sequencing was peripheral blood. The receptors here all came from an older man with active COVID-19.

The chain carries TRBV24-1 and TRBJ2-2; 9 bases are shared with TRBD1. J was trimmed by 4 bases and V by 7 bases; bases with no gene match: 12. The CDR3 extends over 17 amino acids. Germline V CDR1 and CDR2: KGHDR, SFDVKD. The CDR3 spells CATSARGQGMGTGELFF. CDR3 bases: TGTGCCACCAGCGCGAGAGGACAGGGGATGGGCACCGGGGAGCTGTTTTTT.

V is TRBV2 and J is TRBJ1-1; no reliable D call. V was pared by 7 bases and J by 6 bases, with 9 bases between. CDR3 length: 11 amino acids. CDR1 is SNHLY, CDR2 FYNNEI, per germline. CDR3 sequence reads: CASTLRAEAFF. DNA of the CDR3: TGTGCCAGCACCCTACGGGCTGAAGCTTTCTTT.

V gene TRBV15 combines with J gene TRBJ1-2; no reliable D call. The CDR3 totals 14 residues. Looked up from germline, CDR1 is LNHNV and CDR2 is YYDKDF (reference sequence). Trimming took off 0 bases at V and 6 bases at J, with 11 bases between the two ends. As DNA, the CDR3 is TGTGCCACCAGCAGAGATCGAGGAGCCAATGGCTACACCTTC. It yields the protein CATSRDRGANGYTF.

The CDR3 DNA follows: TGTGCCACCAGTGATGCGACAGGGTGGGCCTATGGCTACACCTTC. The encoded protein is CATSDATGWAYGYTF. The chain has TRBV24-1 and TRBJ1-2; 7 bases map to TRBD1. This CDR3 spans 15 amino acids. V lost 3 bases and J lost 4; bases outside the gene matches: 7. Per germline, CDR1 KGHDR and CDR2 SFDVKD.

This chain uses TRBV4-1 with TRBJ2-2; the D is unclear. Trimming removed 1 base at V and 0 bases at J, with 6 bases between. Germline CDR1 reads MGHRA; CDR2 reads YSYEKL. The CDR3 extends over 15 amino acids. The CDR3 DNA sequence: TGCGCCAGCAGCCAAGTACTGGCGAACACCGGGGAGCTGTTTTTT. This encodes CASSQVLANTGELFF.

V and J are TRBV5-8 and TRBJ2-2; D uncertain. The CDR3 consists of 14 residues. Germline CDR1 and CDR2: SGHTS and YDEGEE. The germline V and J ends were trimmed by 0 bases and 8 bases, with 11 bases remaining between them. The CDR3 nucleotides are TGTGCCAGCAGCTTGGAAACCTCCAGGGGGGAGCTGTTTTTT. This translates into CASSLETSRGELFF.

The gene calls are TRBV7-9 and TRBJ1-2, with TRBD1 matching 7 bases. The CDR3 extends over 13 amino acids. Germline CDR1 reads SEHNR; CDR2 reads FQNEAQ (reference sequence). V shed 4 bases, J shed 3 bases, and the junction held 2 bases outside the gene matches. CDR3: CASSWQGDYGYTF. CDR3 sequence (DNA): TGTGCCAGCAGCTGGCAGGGGGACTATGGCTACACCTTC.

This rearrangement joins TRBV6-6 to TRBJ2-5; 8 bases fit TRBD1. The J segment lost 3 bases and the V segment lost 7 bases, leaving 7 bases of the junction unmatched. The CDR3 loop spans 14 amino acids. Per the germline V gene, CDR1 is MNHNY and CDR2 is SVGAGI (reference sequence). The DNA of the CDR3 is TGTGCCAGCACCAGGACAGGGCGGGAAGAGACCCAGTACTTC. It encodes CASTRTGREETQYF.

This clone has only one observation. For the CDR3, the DNA is TGTGCCAGCAGTTACCAGGGGAACTATGGCTACACCTTC. As protein: CASSYQGNYGYTF. This chain joins TRBV28 and TRBJ1-2, with D possibly TRBD1 on 6 matching bases. This CDR3 has 13 residues. V shed 4 bases and J shed 2 bases, with 8 bases lying between them. CDR1 MDHEN and CDR2 SYDVKM come from the germline V gene.

This clone was picked up one time. The V call is TRBV5-4, the J call TRBJ2-5; maybe TRBD2 (5 bases). This CDR3 comprises 13 residues. V gave up 4 bases and J gave up 5 bases, with 12 bases separating them. Germline values: CDR1 SGHNT, CDR2 YYREEE (reference sequence). This CDR3 is CASSPDGEETQYF. In DNA form, the CDR3 reads TGTGCCAGCAGCCCGGATGGGGAGGAGACCCAGTACTTC.

The J gene is TRBJ2-3, the V gene TRBV5-4; no clear D gene. This CDR3 comprises 14 residues. Germline V gene lookup returns CDR1 SGHNT and CDR2 YYREEE (reference sequence). V lost 0 bases to trimming and J lost 2 bases, with 7 bases between them. This CDR3 reads CASSLDLYTDTQYF. CDR3 nucleotides: TGTGCCAGCAGCTTGGACCTCTACACAGATACGCAGTATTTT.

The chain employs TRBV7-9 and TRBJ2-7, with 14 nucleotides matching TRBD2. The V segment lost 4 bases and the J segment 3 bases; nucleotides outside the gene matches: 5. The CDR3 has 16 residues. Germline values: CDR1 SEHNR, CDR2 FQNEAQ (reference sequence). The CDR3 DNA is TGTGCCAGCAGCTCCCGAGGGACTAGCGGGAGCTACGAGCAGTACTTC. It translates to CASSSRGTSGSYEQYF. The whole variable domain, filled in from reference TRBV7-9 and TRBJ2-7, reads DTGVSQNPRHKITKRGQNVTFRCDPISEHNRLYWYRQTLGQGPEFLTYFQNEAQLEKSRLLSDRFSAERPKGSFSTLEIQRTEQGDSAMYLCASSSRGTSGSYEQYFGPGTRLTVT.

V usage is TRBV19 and J usage is TRBJ1-1; D gene uncertain. V was cut by 5 bases and J by 6 bases, with 16 bases left in between. Germline V gene data show CDR1 as LNHDA and CDR2 as SQIVND (reference sequence). This CDR3 is built from 14 residues. The DNA for the CDR3 is TGTGCCAGTAGTTCACGCAGTGGGAGCTCTGAAGCTTTCTTT. It translates to CASSSRSGSSEAFF.

The V call is TRBV12-3 or TRBV12-4, the J call TRBJ2-5; TRBD2 might be the D (5 bases). The ends were cut back, 8 bases at V and 4 bases at J, with 14 bases in the middle. The CDR3 covers 13 residues. The CDR3 loop is CASASGEGETQYF. CDR3 DNA sequence: TGTGCCAGCGCGTCCGGGGAAGGAGAGACCCAGTACTTC.

CDR3 amino acids: CASSLSGGWASGSVDTQYF. In DNA form, the CDR3 reads TGTGCCAGCAGTTTATCGGGAGGGTGGGCTAGCGGGAGTGTGGATACGCAGTATTTT. The chain uses TRBV27 and TRBJ2-3, with 10 bases identical to TRBD2. Germline CDR1 and CDR2: MNHEY and SMNVEV (reference sequence). CDR3 length: 19 amino acids. With 0 bases clipped from V and 6 bases from J, the junction kept 15 bases outside the gene matches.

This clone was observed once. The chain uses TRBV25-1 and TRBJ1-2, with no clear D. From germline, CDR1 is MGHDK and CDR2 SYGVNS. This CDR3 comprises 16 residues. Trimming took off 3 bases at V and 0 bases at J, with 14 bases between the two ends. The CDR3 region is CASSETLRGSNYGYTF. CDR3 DNA: TGTGCCAGCAGTGAGACTCTACGGGGTTCTAACTATGGCTACACCTTC.

This sequence joins TRBV6-6 and TRBJ2-1; 9 bases agree with TRBD2. Unmatched junction bases numbered 14, after V lost 7 bases and J lost 7 bases. CDR1 is MNHNY and CDR2 is SVGAGI in the germline V gene (reference sequence). The CDR3 has 16 amino acids. CDR3 region: CASIQGREGRGNEQFF. Written as DNA, the CDR3 is TGTGCCAGCATCCAGGGGCGGGAGGGCCGCGGAAATGAGCAGTTCTTC.

The V call is TRBV15, the J call TRBJ2-1; 8 positions agree with TRBD2. Losses at the gene ends were 1 base for V and 6 bases for J; bases not matched to a gene: 2. Germline V gene data show CDR1 as LNHNV and CDR2 as YYDKDF (reference sequence). This CDR3 contains 14 residues. CDR3 in DNA: TGTGCCACCAGCAGAGGGGGGACTAGCAATGAGCAGTTCTTC. It specifies CATSRGGTSNEQFF.

This chain uses TRBV24-1 with TRBJ2-5; 8 nucleotides align to TRBD1. The junction had 7 bases not matched to a gene; V was cut back by 3 bases and J by 5 bases. This CDR3 is built from 15 residues. Germline lookup yields CDR1 KGHDR and CDR2 SFDVKD. The CDR3 spells CATSDRTGRGETQYF. The DNA for the CDR3 is TGTGCCACCAGTGATAGGACAGGGAGAGGGGAGACCCAGTACTTC.

V and J are TRBV7-3 and TRBJ1-1; 8 nucleotides agree with TRBD1. Germline CDR1 and CDR2: SGHTA and FQGTGA. The junction had 14 bases not matched to a gene; V was cut back by 0 bases and J by 11 bases. The CDR3 spans 16 residues. The CDR3 is CASSLTGIVTGVDAFF. As DNA, the CDR3 is TGTGCCAGCAGCTTAACTGGGATCGTGACAGGGGTAGATGCTTTCTTT.

The V call is TRBV5-1, the J call TRBJ1-5, with D possibly matching TRBD1 (6 bases). Trimming shortened V by 0 bases and J by 0 bases, and 7 bases separated the two germline ends. The CDR3 sequence is 15 residues long. CDR1 and CDR2 (germline): SGHRS, YFSETQ. Here the CDR3 reads CASSLGTDSNQPQHF. The CDR3 DNA reads as TGCGCCAGCAGCTTGGGGACAGATAGCAATCAGCCCCAGCATTTT.

V usage is TRBV28 and J usage is TRBJ2-1; 9 nucleotides match TRBD1. The CDR3 sequence is 16 residues long. The germline CDR1 and CDR2 sequences are MDHEN and SYDVKM. V was clipped by 6 bases and J by 1 base; unmatched bases: 7. CDR3 sequence: CASSSSGTGSYNEQFF. The CDR3 region has the DNA TGTGCCAGCAGCTCCTCCGGGACAGGGTCCTACAATGAGCAGTTCTTC.

This clone has more than one count but fewer than ten. The J gene is TRBJ1-3, the V gene TRBV24-1, with 7 bases that match TRBD1. V dropped 9 bases and J dropped 4; count of bases not matched to a gene: 5. The CDR3 runs to 13 residues. The germline V gene has CDR1 KGHDR and CDR2 SFDVKD. The CDR3 DNA is TGTGCCACCTCACAGGGGAGCGGAAACACCATATATTTT. Its translation: CATSQGSGNTIYF.